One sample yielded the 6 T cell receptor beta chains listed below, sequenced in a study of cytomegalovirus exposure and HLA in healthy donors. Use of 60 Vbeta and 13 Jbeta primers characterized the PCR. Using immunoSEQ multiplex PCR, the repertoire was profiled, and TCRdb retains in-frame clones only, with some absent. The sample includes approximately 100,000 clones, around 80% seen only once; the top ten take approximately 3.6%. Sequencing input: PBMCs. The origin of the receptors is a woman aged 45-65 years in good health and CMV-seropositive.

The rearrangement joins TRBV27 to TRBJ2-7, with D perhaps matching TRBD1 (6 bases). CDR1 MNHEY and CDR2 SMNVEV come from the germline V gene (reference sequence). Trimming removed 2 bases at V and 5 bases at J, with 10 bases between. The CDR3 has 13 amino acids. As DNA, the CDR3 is TGTGCCAGCAGTTTAAACAGGGTCCACGAGCAGTACTTC. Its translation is CASSLNRVHEQYF.

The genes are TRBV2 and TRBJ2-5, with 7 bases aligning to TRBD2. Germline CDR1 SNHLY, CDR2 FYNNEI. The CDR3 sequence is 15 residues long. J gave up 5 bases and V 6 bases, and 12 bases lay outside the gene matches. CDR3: CASRGGSGGWETQYF. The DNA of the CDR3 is TGTGCCAGCAGGGGGGGGAGTGGGGGTTGGGAGACCCAGTACTTC.

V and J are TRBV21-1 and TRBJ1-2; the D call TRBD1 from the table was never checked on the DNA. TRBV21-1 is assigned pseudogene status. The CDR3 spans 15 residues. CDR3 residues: CASSELAGGLVGYTF. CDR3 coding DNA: TGTGCCAGCAGCGAGCTTGCAGGGGGTTTGGTTGGCTACACCTTC.

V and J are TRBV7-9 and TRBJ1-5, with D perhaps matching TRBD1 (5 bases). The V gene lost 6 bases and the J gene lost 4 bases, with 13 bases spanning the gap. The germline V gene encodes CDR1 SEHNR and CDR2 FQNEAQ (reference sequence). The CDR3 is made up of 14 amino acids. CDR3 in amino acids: CASSSRQSNQPQHF. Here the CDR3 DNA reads TGTGCCAGCAGTTCACGACAGTCAAATCAGCCCCAGCATTTT.

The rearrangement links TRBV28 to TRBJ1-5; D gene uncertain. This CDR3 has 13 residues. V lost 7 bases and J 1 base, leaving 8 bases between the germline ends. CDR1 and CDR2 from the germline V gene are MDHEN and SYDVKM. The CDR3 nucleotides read TGTGCCAGCAATGGCAGGAGCAATCAGCCCCAGCATTTT. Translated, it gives CASNGRSNQPQHF.

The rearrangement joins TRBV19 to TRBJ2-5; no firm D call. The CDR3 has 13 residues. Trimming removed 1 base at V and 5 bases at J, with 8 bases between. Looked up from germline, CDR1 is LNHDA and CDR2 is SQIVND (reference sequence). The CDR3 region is CASSIGSVETQYF. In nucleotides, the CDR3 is TGTGCCAGTAGTATAGGGAGCGTGGAGACCCAGTACTTC. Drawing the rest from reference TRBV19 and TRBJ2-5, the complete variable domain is DGGITQSPKYLFRKEGQNVTLSCEQNLNHDAMYWYRQDPGQGLRLIYYSQIVNDFQKGDIAEGYSVSREKKESFPLTVTSAQKNPTAFYLCASSIGSVETQYFGPGTRLLVL.